Included here is one T cell receptor (beta chain) sequence, with context. These data are taken from a study of OX40 agonist ivuxolimab in advanced cancers. V lost 0 bases to trimming and J lost 4 bases, with 18 bases between them. Per the germline V gene, CDR1 is SEHNR and CDR2 is FQNEAQ (reference sequence). CDR3 length: 17 residues. Produced via immunoSEQ multiplex PCR; TCRdb's table is partial and in-frame only. The sample has under 90,000 clones, 85% to 90% seen once. The receptor's source is an adult with an advanced solid tumor such as melanoma, head and neck, liver or kidney cancer. This chain connects TRBV7-9 to TRBJ1-2; D uncertain. The sample consisted of CD4+ or CD8+ T cells sorted from blood, taken in a trial of the OX40 agonist ivuxolimab. The CDR3 is CASSLAPLFSRAYGYTF. For the CDR3, the DNA is TGTGCCAGCAGCTTAGCACCGCTATTCAGTAGGGCCTATGGCTACACCTTC. Combining the CDR3 with reference TRBV7-9 and TRBJ1-2 gives the whole variable domain DTGVSQNPRHKITKRGQNVTFRCDPISEHNRLYWYRQTLGQGPEFLTYFQNEAQLEKSRLLSDRFSAERPKGSFSTLEIQRTEQGDSAMYLCASSLAPLFSRAYGYTFGSGTRLTVV.